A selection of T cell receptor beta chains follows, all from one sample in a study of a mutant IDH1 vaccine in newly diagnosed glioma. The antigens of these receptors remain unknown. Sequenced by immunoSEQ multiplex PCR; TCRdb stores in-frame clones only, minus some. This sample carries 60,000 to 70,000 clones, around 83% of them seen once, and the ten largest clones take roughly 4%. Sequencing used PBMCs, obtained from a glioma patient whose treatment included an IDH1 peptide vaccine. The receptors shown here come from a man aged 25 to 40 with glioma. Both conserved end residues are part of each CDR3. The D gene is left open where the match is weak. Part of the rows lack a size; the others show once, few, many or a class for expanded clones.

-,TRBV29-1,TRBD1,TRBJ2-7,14,CSVTRQGAFYEQYF,TGCAGCGTTACTCGGCAGGGGGCTTTCTACGAGCAGTACTTC
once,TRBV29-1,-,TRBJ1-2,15,CSALGSDRAEYGYTF,TGCAGCGCCTTAGGGAGTGACCGTGCCGAATATGGCTACACCTTC
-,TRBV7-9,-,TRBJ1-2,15,CASSLQGIGNYGYTF,TGTGCCAGCAGCTTGCAGGGAATCGGCAACTATGGCTACACCTTC
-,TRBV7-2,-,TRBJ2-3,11,CASSLGNTQYF,TGTGCCAGCAGCTTAGGAAATACGCAGTATTTT
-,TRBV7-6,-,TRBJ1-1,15,CASSLGPGGNTEAFF,TGTGCCAGCAGCTTAGGTCCGGGGGGGAACACTGAAGCTTTCTTT
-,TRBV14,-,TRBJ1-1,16,CASRRPGRAQDTEAFF,TGTGCCAGCAGGCGCCCCGGGAGAGCTCAGGACACTGAAGCTTTCTTT
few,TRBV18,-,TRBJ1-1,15,CASSPGQGMNTEAFF,TGTGCCAGCTCACCAGGTCAGGGTATGAACACTGAAGCTTTCTTT
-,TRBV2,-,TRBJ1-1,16,CASIKGLDARSTEAFF,TGTGCCAGCATAAAGGGGTTGGACGCACGGAGCACTGAAGCTTTCTTT
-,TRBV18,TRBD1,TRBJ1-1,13,CASSPTGDTEAFF,TGTGCCAGCTCACCGACAGGGGACACTGAAGCTTTCTTT
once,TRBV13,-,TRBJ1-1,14,CASSLPGMNTEAFF,TGTGCCAGCAGCTTACCAGGGATGAACACTGAAGCTTTCTTT
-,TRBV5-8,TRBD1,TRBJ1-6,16,CASSLQGQGANSPLHF,TGTGCCAGCAGCCTGCAGGGACAGGGGGCAAATTCACCCCTCCACTTT
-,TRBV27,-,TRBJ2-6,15,CASSFRAAGANVLTF,TGTGCCAGCAGTTTTCGGGCCGCTGGGGCCAACGTCCTGACTTTC
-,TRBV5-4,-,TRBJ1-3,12,CASSFRGNTIYF,TGTGCCAGCAGCTTCAGGGGAAACACCATATATTTT
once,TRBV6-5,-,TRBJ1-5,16,CASSYNGDDSNQPQHF,TGTGCCAGCAGTTACAATGGGGATGATAGCAATCAGCCCCAGCATTTT
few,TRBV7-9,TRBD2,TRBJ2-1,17,CASSLGGLAGEYNEQFF,TGTGCCAGCAGCTTAGGAGGTTTAGCGGGGGAATACAATGAGCAGTTCTTC
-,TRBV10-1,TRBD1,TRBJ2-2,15,CASSALDRDTGELFF,TGCGCCAGCAGTGCTCTGGACAGGGACACCGGGGAGCTGTTTTTT
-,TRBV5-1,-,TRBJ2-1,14,CASSPSGTSNEQFF,TGCGCCAGCAGCCCATCCGGGACCTCCAATGAGCAGTTCTTC
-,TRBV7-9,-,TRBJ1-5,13,CASSPGSAQPQHF,TGTGCCAGCAGCCCCGGTTCGGCTCAGCCCCAGCATTTT
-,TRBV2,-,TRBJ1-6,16,CASSPREGRYNSPLHF,TGTGCCAGCAGTCCTCGGGAGGGGCGCTATAATTCACCCCTCCACTTT
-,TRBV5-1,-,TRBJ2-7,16,CASSLAGQVPSYEQYF,TGCGCCAGCAGCTTGGCCGGGCAGGTGCCGTCCTACGAGCAGTACTTC
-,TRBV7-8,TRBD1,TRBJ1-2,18,CASSFQGGAAGGGLGYTF,TGTGCCAGCAGCTTCCAAGGGGGCGCGGCTGGGGGAGGTCTAGGCTACACCTTC
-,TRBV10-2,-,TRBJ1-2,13,CASSEGDGYGYTF,TGCGCCAGCAGTGAGGGGGACGGCTATGGCTACACCTTC
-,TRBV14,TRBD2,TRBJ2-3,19,CASSHPGLAWARYTDTQYF,TGTGCCAGCAGCCATCCGGGACTAGCGTGGGCGAGGTACACAGATACGCAGTATTTT
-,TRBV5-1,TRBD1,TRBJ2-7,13,CASRAGTGYEQYF,TGCGCCAGCAGGGCGGGGACAGGCTACGAGCAGTACTTC
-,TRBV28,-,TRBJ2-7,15,CASSNTGTRTYEQYF,TGTGCCAGCAGCAATACCGGGACACGGACGTACGAGCAGTACTTC
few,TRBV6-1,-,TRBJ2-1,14,CASLISGLAHEQFF,TGTGCCAGCCTCATAAGCGGGCTAGCCCATGAGCAGTTCTTC
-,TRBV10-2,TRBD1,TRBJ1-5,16,CASSSQGARGNQPQHF,TGCGCCAGCAGTTCACAGGGGGCGAGAGGCAATCAGCCCCAGCATTTT
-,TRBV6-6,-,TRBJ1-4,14,CASSYSGTNEKLFF,TGTGCCAGCAGTTACTCAGGGACTAATGAAAAACTGTTTTTT
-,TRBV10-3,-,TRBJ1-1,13,CAIRDGSNTEAFF,TGTGCCATCAGAGACGGATCGAACACTGAAGCTTTCTTT